This TCR beta chain was found in a study of blood T cell repertoires in COVID-19. This clone has only one observation. Measured with immunoSEQ multiplex PCR; TCRdb has only the in-frame clones, and not every one. The data show more than 300,000 clones, 90% seen once. CDR3 length: 14 residues. The germline V gene encodes CDR1 SGDLS and CDR2 YYNGEE. J lost 4 bases, V lost 3 bases, and 6 bases had no gene match. J is TRBJ1-1 and V is TRBV9; 7 nucleotides align to TRBD1. Specimen: peripheral blood. The clonotype was recovered from a woman aged 40 to 55 with COVID-19, enrolled during active disease. The CDR3 reads CASSAVTGSTEAFF. DNA of the CDR3: TGTGCCAGCAGCGCCGTGACAGGGTCCACTGAAGCTTTCTTT.